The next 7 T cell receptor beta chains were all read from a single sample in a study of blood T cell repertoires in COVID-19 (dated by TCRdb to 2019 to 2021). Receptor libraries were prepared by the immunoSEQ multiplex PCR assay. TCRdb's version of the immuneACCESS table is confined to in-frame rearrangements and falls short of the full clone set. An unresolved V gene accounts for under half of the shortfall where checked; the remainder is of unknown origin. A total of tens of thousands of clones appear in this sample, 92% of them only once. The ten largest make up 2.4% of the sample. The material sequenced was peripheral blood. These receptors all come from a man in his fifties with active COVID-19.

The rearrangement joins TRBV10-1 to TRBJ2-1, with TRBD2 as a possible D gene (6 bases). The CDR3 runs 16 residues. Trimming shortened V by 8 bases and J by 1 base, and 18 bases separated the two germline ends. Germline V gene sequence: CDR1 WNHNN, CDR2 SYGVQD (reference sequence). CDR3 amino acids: CASSDWSAGSYNEQFF. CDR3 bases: TGCGCCAGCTCGGACTGGTCTGCGGGGTCCTACAATGAGCAGTTCTTC.

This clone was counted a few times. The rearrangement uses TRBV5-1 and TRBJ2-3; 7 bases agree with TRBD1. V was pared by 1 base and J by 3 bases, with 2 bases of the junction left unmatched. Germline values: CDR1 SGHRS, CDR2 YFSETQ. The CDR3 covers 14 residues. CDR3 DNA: TGCGCCAGCAGCTTGACAGGGGCAACAGATACGCAGTATTTT. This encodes CASSLTGATDTQYF.

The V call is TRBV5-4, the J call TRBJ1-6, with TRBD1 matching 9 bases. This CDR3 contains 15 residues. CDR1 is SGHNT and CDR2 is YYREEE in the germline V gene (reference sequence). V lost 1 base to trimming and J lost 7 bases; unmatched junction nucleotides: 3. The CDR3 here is CASSLNRGPNSPLHF. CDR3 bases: TGTGCCAGCAGCTTGAACAGGGGGCCCAATTCACCCCTCCACTTT.

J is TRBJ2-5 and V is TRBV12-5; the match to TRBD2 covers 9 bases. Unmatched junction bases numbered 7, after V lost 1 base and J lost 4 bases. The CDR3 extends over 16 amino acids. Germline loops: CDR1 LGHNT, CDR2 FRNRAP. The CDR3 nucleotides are TGTGCTAGTGGTTTGGCTGGCGGGAGGGCCGGAGAGACCCAGTACTTC. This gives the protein CASGLAGGRAGETQYF.

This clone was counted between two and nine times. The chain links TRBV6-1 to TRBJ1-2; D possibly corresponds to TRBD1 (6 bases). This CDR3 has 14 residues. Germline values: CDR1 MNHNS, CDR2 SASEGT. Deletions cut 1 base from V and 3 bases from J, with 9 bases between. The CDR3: CASSEGWTDYGYTF. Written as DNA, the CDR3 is TGTGCCAGCAGTGAAGGCTGGACAGACTATGGCTACACCTTC.

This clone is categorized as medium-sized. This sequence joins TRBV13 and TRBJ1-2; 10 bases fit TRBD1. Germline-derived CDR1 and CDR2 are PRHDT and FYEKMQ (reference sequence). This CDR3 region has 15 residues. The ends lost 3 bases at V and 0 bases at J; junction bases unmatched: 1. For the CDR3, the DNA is TGTGCCAGCAGCTTGGGACAGGGGCCTAACTATGGCTACACCTTC. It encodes CASSLGQGPNYGYTF.

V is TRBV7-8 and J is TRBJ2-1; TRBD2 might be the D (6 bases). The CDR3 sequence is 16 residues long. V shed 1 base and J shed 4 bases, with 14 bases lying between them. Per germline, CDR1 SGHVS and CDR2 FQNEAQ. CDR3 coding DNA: TGTGCCAGCAGCTTAGTTAGGGTAGCGGTATACAATGAGCAGTTCTTC. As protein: CASSLVRVAVYNEQFF.